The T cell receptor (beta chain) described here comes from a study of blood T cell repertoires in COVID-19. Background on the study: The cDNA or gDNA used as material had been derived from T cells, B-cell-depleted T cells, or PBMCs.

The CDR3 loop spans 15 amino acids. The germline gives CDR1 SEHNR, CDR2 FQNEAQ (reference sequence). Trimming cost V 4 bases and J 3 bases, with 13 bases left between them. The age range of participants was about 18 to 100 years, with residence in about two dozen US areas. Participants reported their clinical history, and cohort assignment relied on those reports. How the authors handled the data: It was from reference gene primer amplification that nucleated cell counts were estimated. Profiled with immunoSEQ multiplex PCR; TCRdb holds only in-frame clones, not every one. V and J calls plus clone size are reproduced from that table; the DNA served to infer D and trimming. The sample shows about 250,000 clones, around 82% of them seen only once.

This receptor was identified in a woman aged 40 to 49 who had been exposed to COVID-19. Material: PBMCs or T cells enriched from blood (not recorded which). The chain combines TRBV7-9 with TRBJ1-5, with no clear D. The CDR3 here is CASSSGNDYNQPQHF. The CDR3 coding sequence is TGTGCCAGCAGCTCGGGGAACGATTACAATCAGCCCCAGCATTTT. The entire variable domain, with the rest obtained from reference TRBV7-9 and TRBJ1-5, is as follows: DTGVSQNPRHKITKRGQNVTFRCDPISEHNRLYWYRQTLGQGPEFLTYFQNEAQLEKSRLLSDRFSAERPKGSFSTLEIQRTEQGDSAMYLCASSSGNDYNQPQHFGDGTRLSIL.